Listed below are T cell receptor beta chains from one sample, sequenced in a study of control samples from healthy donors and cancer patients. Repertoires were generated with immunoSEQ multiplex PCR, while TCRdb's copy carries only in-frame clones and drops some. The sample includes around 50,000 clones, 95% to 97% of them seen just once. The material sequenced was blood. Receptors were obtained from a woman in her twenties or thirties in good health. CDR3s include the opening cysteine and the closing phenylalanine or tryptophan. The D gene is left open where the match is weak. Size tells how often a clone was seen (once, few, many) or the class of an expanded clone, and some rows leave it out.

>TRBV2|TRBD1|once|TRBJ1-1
TGTGCCAGCAGACCAACCGGGACAGGGGTTGAAGCTTTCTTT
CASRPTGTGVEAFF
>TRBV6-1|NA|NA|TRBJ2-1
TGTGCCAGCAGTGATGGTAGGGGTGGGGGGAAGCAGTTCTTC
CASSDGRGGGKQFF
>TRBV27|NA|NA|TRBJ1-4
TGTGCCAGCAGTTTATTGGGGGCCCTCGGAAATGAAAAACTGTTTTTT
CASSLLGALGNEKLFF
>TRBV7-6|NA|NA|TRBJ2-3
TGTGCCAGCAGCCAAAGACCAACCCTATCTAGCACAGATACGCAGTATTTT
CASSQRPTLSSTDTQYF
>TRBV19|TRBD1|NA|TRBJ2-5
TGTGCCAGTAGCACTGGGACAGCCCGAGGTGAGACCCAGTACTTC
CASSTGTARGETQYF
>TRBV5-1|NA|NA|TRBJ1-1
TGCGCCAGCAGCTTGAGTCAGGGCCCTGAAGCTTTCTTT
CASSLSQGPEAFF
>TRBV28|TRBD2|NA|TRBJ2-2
TGTGCCAGCAGTTCTCGGACTAGCGGGAGTTCTTACACCGGGGAGCTGTTTTTT
CASSSRTSGSSYTGELFF
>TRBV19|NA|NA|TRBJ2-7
TGTGCCAGTAGTTCAGGGCCCTCGTCAGACGAGCAGTACTTC
CASSSGPSSDEQYF
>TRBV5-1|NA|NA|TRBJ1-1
TGCGCCAGCAGCCCACGACGGTCGGACACTGAAGCTTTCTTT
CASSPRRSDTEAFF
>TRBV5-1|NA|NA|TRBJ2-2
TGCGCCAGCAGCTTTGGTACCTACACCGGGGAGCTGTTTTTT
CASSFGTYTGELFF
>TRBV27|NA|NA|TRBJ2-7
TGTGCCAGCAGCCCGACCCAGGGTGACGAGCAGTACTTC
CASSPTQGDEQYF
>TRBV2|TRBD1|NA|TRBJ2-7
TGTGCCAGCAGCCTGGACAGGTACTCCTACGAGCAGTACTTC
CASSLDRYSYEQYF
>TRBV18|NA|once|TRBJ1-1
TGTGCCAGCTCACCACTAGCTCTTGGGAACACTGAAGCTTTCTTT
CASSPLALGNTEAFF
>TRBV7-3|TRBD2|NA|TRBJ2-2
TGTGCCAGCAGCTTAACTGCCCTAGCGGGAGGGTCCGGGGAGCTGTTTTTT
CASSLTALAGGSGELFF
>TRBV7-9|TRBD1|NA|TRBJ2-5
TGTGCCAGCAGCCGATCCGGGACAGGGGGCTGGGAGACCCAGTACTTC
CASSRSGTGGWETQYF
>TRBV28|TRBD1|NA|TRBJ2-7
TGTGCCAGCACCCCTATCGACAGGGGTCCCTACGAGCAGTACTTC
CASTPIDRGPYEQYF
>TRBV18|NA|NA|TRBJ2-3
TGTGCCAGCTCACCGCGGGACTCCCAAACATACACAGATACGCAGTATTTT
CASSPRDSQTYTDTQYF
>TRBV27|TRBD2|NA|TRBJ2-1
TGTGCCAGCAGTTTTTCGACTAGCGTGGTTGAGCAGTTCTTC
CASSFSTSVVEQFF
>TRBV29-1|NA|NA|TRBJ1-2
TGCAGCGTTGAGGGCAGAACCTATGGCTACACCTTC
CSVEGRTYGYTF
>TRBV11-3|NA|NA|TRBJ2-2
TGTGCCAGCAGCTCCTTAAACGGGGAGCTGTTTTTT
CASSSLNGELFF
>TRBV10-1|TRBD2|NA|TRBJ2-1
TGCGCCAGCAGTACTAGCGGAAGCTCCTACAATGAGCAGTTCTTC
CASSTSGSSYNEQFF
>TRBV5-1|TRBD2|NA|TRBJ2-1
TGCGCCAGCAGAGCCGGGACTAGCGGGAGGCCCTCCTACAATGAGCAGTTCTTC
CASRAGTSGRPSYNEQFF